These 32 T cell receptor beta chains were all obtained from the same sample, sequenced in a study of human T cells and chemical hapten exposure. Noted time point: patch test 1, 2 weeks after DPC sensitization. Treatment in this sample: therapeutic diphenylcyclopropenone sensitization with weekly scalp DPC. Using its own MiXCR run on the RACE reads, TCRdb lists one record per CDR3 protein. Of around 380,000 distinct CDR3 sequences listed, around 5% are singletons. The sample here was whole blood, taken in connection with sensitization to the hapten diphenylcyclopropenone (DPC). All receptors derive from a woman aged 45-59 years with alopecia areata. Some clones in this sample may be carry-over from other donors' samples.

There are a few counts of this clonotype. V and J are TRBV6-2 or TRBV6-3 and TRBJ2-1, with no clear D. The germline CDR1 and CDR2 sequences are MNHEY and SVGEGT. V gave up 5 bases and J gave up 8 bases, with 10 bases separating them. This CDR3 spans 12 amino acids. The CDR3 is CASSPRMDEQFF. CDR3 nucleotide sequence: TGTGCCAGCAGTCCCCGAATGGATGAGCAGTTCTTC.

This clonotype was found a few times. The genes are TRBV29-1 and TRBJ2-1, with 7 bases matching TRBD1. Unmatched junction bases numbered 7, after V lost 2 bases and J lost 0 bases. The CDR3 is made up of 16 amino acids. Germline CDR1 SQVTM, CDR2 ANQGSEA. The CDR3 DNA reads TGCAGCGTTGAACCCCCCGACAGGGACTCCTACAATGAGCAGTTCTTC. It codes for CSVEPPDRDSYNEQFF.

Many counts were recorded for this clonotype. The chain couples TRBV7-9 to TRBJ1-6, with D unclear. The CDR3 covers 17 residues. V was clipped by 3 bases and J by 0 bases, with 12 bases between them. Germline V CDR1 and CDR2: SEHNR, FQNEAQ (reference sequence). CDR3 amino acids: CASSLTAPSSYNSPLHF. Written as DNA, the CDR3 is TGTGCCAGCAGCTTGACTGCCCCGAGCTCCTATAATTCACCCCTCCACTTT.

This clonotype occurred many times. This chain joins TRBV6-5 and TRBJ2-3, with 13 positions matching TRBD2. The germline V gene has CDR1 MNHEY and CDR2 SVGAGI. The CDR3 is 13 residues long. V was pared by 10 bases and J by 6 bases, with 4 bases of the junction left unmatched. The CDR3 DNA reads TGTGCCACCGGACTAGCGGGAGACGATACGCAGTATTTT. Its protein is CATGLAGDDTQYF.

Ten or more counts support this clonotype. This chain uses TRBV4-1 with TRBJ2-1; TRBD2 matches at 8 bases. Germline CDR1 reads MGHRA; CDR2 reads YSYEKL. With V trimmed by 3 bases and J by 8 bases, 6 bases remained unmatched. CDR3 size: 14 residues. The CDR3 protein is CASSHSPGLDEQFF. The CDR3 nucleotides read TGCGCCAGCAGCCACTCGCCGGGACTAGATGAGCAGTTCTTC.

In the case of this clonotype: One base away lies a much larger clone, so this may be a sequencing read error. The chain recombines TRBV7-2 with TRBJ1-4; a weak D match, TRBD1 (5 bases). Looked up from germline, CDR1 is SGHTA and CDR2 is FQGNSA. Trimming left V 5 bases short and J 7 bases short, with 17 bases between. This CDR3 is 15 amino acids long. The CDR3 protein is CASSHHRQLGEKLFF. The CDR3 nucleotides read TGTGCCAGCAGCCATCATAGACAGTTGGGTGAAAAACTGTTTTTT. The whole variable domain, filled in from reference TRBV7-2 and TRBJ1-4, reads GAGVSQSPSNKVTEKGKDVELRCDPISGHTALYWYRQSLGQGLEFLIYFQGNSAPDKSGLPSDRFSAERTGGSVSTLTIQRTQQEDSAVYLCASSHHRQLGEKLFFGSGTQLSVL.

This clonotype was found a few times. The chain combines TRBV6-5 with TRBJ1-1, with 7 bases lining up with TRBD1. Looked up from germline, CDR1 is MNHEY and CDR2 is SVGAGI. V lost 5 bases, J lost 3 bases, and 3 bases stayed unmatched. CDR3 size: 13 residues. The CDR3 DNA follows: TGTGCCAGCAGTGTGACAGGGTACACTGAAGCTTTCTTT. It translates to CASSVTGYTEAFF.

There are a few counts of this clonotype. The chain combines TRBV12-3 or TRBV12-4 with TRBJ2-3, with 10 bases fitting TRBD2. With 3 bases clipped from V and 4 bases from J, the junction kept 10 bases outside the gene matches. The CDR3 consists of 17 residues. CDR3 protein: CASSLSGRASLPDTQYF. The CDR3 region has the DNA TGTGCCAGCAGTTTGAGCGGGAGGGCCTCTCTTCCAGATACGCAGTATTTT.

This chain uses TRBV19 with TRBJ2-2; D is possibly TRBD2 (6 bases). Germline-derived CDR1 and CDR2 are LNHDA and SQIVND (reference sequence). There are 13 residues in the CDR3. V was shortened by 9 bases and J by 2 bases, with 10 bases between the two germline ends. CDR3 amino acids: CASQGLNTGELFF. In DNA, the CDR3 is TGTGCCAGCCAGGGACTTAACACCGGGGAGCTGTTTTTT. Full variable domain (outside the CDR3, taken from reference TRBV19 and TRBJ2-2): DGGITQSPKYLFRKEGQNVTLSCEQNLNHDAMYWYRQDPGQGLRLIYYSQIVNDFQKGDIAEGYSVSREKKESFPLTVTSAQKNPTAFYLCASQGLNTGELFFGEGSRLTVL.

Ten or more counts support this clonotype. The chain combines TRBV9 with TRBJ2-2; no definite D call. The CDR3 loop spans 14 amino acids. Germline-derived CDR1 and CDR2 are SGDLS and YYNGEE. V dropped 4 bases and J dropped 1 base, with 8 bases sitting between them. The CDR3: CASSLEMNTGELFF. The CDR3 DNA reads TGTGCCAGCAGCCTGGAGATGAACACCGGGGAGCTGTTTTTT.

This clonotype was counted at least ten times. The V call is TRBV12-3 or TRBV12-4, the J call TRBJ2-7; D perhaps matches TRBD1 (7 bases). V shed 6 bases and J shed 3 bases, with 15 bases lying between them. The CDR3 runs to 14 residues. CDR3 sequence reads: CASSSTGDSYEQYF. CDR3 bases: TGTGCCAGCAGCTCTACGGGGGACAGCTACGAGCAGTACTTC.

This clonotype was recorded a few times. The chain joins TRBV6-1 to TRBJ1-1; D gene uncertain. The length of the CDR3 is 12 residues. The V end was cut by 4 bases, the J end by 4 bases, with 7 bases between. CDR1 and CDR2 from the germline V gene are MNHNS and SASEGT. In DNA, the CDR3 is TGTGCCAGCAGTGCAGAGTTCACTGAAGCTTTCTTT. This translates into CASSAEFTEAFF.

The chain links TRBV20-1 to TRBJ2-7; TRBD2 matches at 9 bases. J lost 2 bases, V lost 0 bases, and 5 bases had no gene match. CDR3 length equals 15 residues. Germline-derived CDR1 and CDR2 are DFQATT and SNEGSKA (reference sequence). CDR3 coding DNA: TGCAGTGCTAGAGATACGACTAGCGGTCCCTACGAGCAGTACTTC. Translation: CSARDTTSGPYEQYF.

In this sample, this clonotype turned up many times. The CDR3 sequence is CSASTGDNQPQHF. The DNA of the CDR3 is TGCAGTGCTAGTACAGGAGACAATCAGCCCCAGCATTTT. The V call is TRBV20-1, the J call TRBJ1-5; a weak D match, TRBD1 (5 bases). There are 13 residues in the CDR3. The germline V gene has CDR1 DFQATT and CDR2 SNEGSKA (reference sequence). With 3 bases removed from V and 3 bases from J, the gap between germline ends came to 9 bases.

This clonotype was seen many times. This CDR3 is CATRADEAFF. For the CDR3, the DNA is TGTGCCACCAGAGCGGATGAAGCTTTCTTT. V is TRBV25-1 and J is TRBJ1-1; D unclear. This CDR3 spans 10 amino acids. The V end lost 10 bases, the J end lost 7 bases, and 10 bases lay between the germline ends. The V gene's germline CDR1 is MGHDK and CDR2 SYGVNS.

The table lists this clonotype with a few counts. The chain uses TRBV6-6 and TRBJ2-6; D ambiguous. The CDR3 length is 17 residues. Trimming left V 2 bases short and J 3 bases short, with 14 bases between. CDR1 is MNHNY, CDR2 SVGAGI, per germline (reference sequence). The CDR3 coding sequence is TGTGCCAGCAGTTACCCGGCGGAGAAACTTGGGGCCAACGTCCTGACTTTC. The encoded protein is CASSYPAEKLGANVLTF.

This clonotype was recorded at least ten times. This sequence joins TRBV6-5 and TRBJ2-7; 9 nucleotides align to TRBD1. Germline CDR1 is MNHEY and CDR2 is SVGAGI. CDR3 size: 15 residues. V lost 5 bases, J lost 0 bases, and 5 bases stayed unmatched. CDR3 nucleotide sequence: TGTGCCAGCAGTCCCGGGACAGGGCCCTCCTACGAGCAGTACTTC. It codes for CASSPGTGPSYEQYF.

This clonotype was detected ten times or more. V usage is TRBV7-2 and J usage is TRBJ2-1, with TRBD2 matching 9 bases. J was trimmed by 7 bases and V by 3 bases; bases with no gene match: 13. CDR1 is SGHTA and CDR2 is FQGNSA in the germline V gene. The CDR3 is made up of 17 amino acids. The CDR3 region has the DNA TGTGCCAGCAGCTTCGGACGACCCCAGCTAGCGGGGAATGAGCAGTTCTTC. This gives the protein CASSFGRPQLAGNEQFF.

This clonotype was recorded at least ten times. J is TRBJ2-3 and V is TRBV9, with D possibly being TRBD2 (5 bases). V was cut by 3 bases and J by 7 bases, with 12 bases left in between. Germline CDR1 reads SGDLS; CDR2 reads YYNGEE. This CDR3 has 13 residues. The CDR3, as DNA: TGTGCCAGCAGCGGCGGGCCCACCAATACGCAGTATTTT. Its protein product is CASSGGPTNTQYF.

The table lists this clonotype with a few counts. The rearrangement uses TRBV12-3 or TRBV12-4 and TRBJ1-1; D gene unclear. Trimming cost V 7 bases and J 6 bases, with 15 bases left between them. This CDR3 spans 13 amino acids. For the CDR3, the DNA is TGTGCCAGCACAGCGGCCGGAAATGCTGAAGCTTTCTTT. Its protein is CASTAAGNAEAFF.

There are many counts of this clonotype. The chain uses TRBV18 and TRBJ2-1; no reliable D call. The germline gives CDR1 KGHSH, CDR2 LQKENI. The CDR3 contains 13 residues. V dropped 3 bases and J dropped 4 bases, with 7 bases sitting between them. CDR3 nucleotide sequence: TGTGCCAGCTCACCTCCCGATTACAATGAGCAGTTCTTC. It yields the protein CASSPPDYNEQFF.

This clonotype was seen many times. The gene calls are TRBV7-8 and TRBJ2-7; D unclear. The CDR3 contains 13 residues. The germline V gene has CDR1 SGHVS and CDR2 FQNEAQ. The ends were cut back, 1 base at V and 4 bases at J, with 8 bases in the middle. Here the CDR3 reads CASSLGAGYEQYF. The CDR3 DNA reads as TGTGCCAGCAGCTTAGGTGCTGGTTACGAGCAGTACTTC.

This clonotype was seen repeatedly, ten times or more. This rearrangement joins TRBV9 to TRBJ2-3; 15 bases map to TRBD2. V trimming: 4 bases; J trimming: 7 bases; junction bases outside the gene matches: 10. Looked up from germline, CDR1 is SGDLS and CDR2 is YYNGEE. The CDR3 contains 17 residues. CDR3 nucleotides: TGTGCCAGCAGCCCACCTGGGACTAGCGGGGGGACAAATACGCAGTATTTT. This gives the protein CASSPPGTSGGTNTQYF.

The rearrangement joins TRBV14 to TRBJ2-5, with D perhaps matching TRBD1 (6 bases). Trimming took off 4 bases at V and 5 bases at J, with 17 bases between the two ends. The length of the CDR3 is 15 residues. Germline CDR1 SGHDN, CDR2 FVKESK. The CDR3 DNA sequence: TGTGCCAGCAGCCCTGTTTTGGGCAGGGGCGAGACCCAGTACTTC. As protein: CASSPVLGRGETQYF.

This rearrangement joins TRBV5-6 to TRBJ2-3, with D hard to call. Germline values: CDR1 SGHDT, CDR2 YYEEEE. Trimming took 1 base from V and 7 from J, leaving 4 bases between them. The CDR3 covers 11 residues. The CDR3 here is CASSLTHTQYF. The CDR3 coding sequence is TGTGCCAGCAGCTTGACCCATACGCAGTATTTT. The full variable domain, rest sourced from reference TRBV5-6 and TRBJ2-3, is DAGVTQSPTHLIKTRGQQVTLRCSPKSGHDTVSWYQQALGQGPQFIFQYYEEEERQRGNFPDRFSGHQFPNYSSELNVNALLLGDSALYLCASSLTHTQYFGPGTRLTVL.

The chain joins TRBV20-1 to TRBJ1-1; 9 bases line up with TRBD1. This CDR3 has 12 residues. Germline CDR1 reads DFQATT; CDR2 reads SNEGSKA (reference sequence). V was pared by 6 bases and J by 6 bases, with 5 bases of the junction left unmatched. The CDR3 sequence: CSAATGGSEAFF. As DNA, the CDR3 is TGCAGTGCAGCCACAGGGGGCTCTGAAGCTTTCTTT.

This clonotype was seen a few times. This rearrangement joins TRBV9 to TRBJ1-3, with D perhaps matching TRBD1 (5 bases). CDR1 is SGDLS, CDR2 YYNGEE, per germline. The V and J ends lost 0 bases and 0 bases respectively, with 10 bases between them. This CDR3 comprises 16 residues. The chain's CDR3 is CASSVAGDRSGNTIYF. In DNA, the CDR3 is TGTGCCAGCAGCGTAGCCGGGGACCGCTCTGGAAACACCATATATTTT.

In its sample, this clonotype was seen once. At one end the junction does not follow the germline gene, possibly because of a read error. The chain carries TRBV6-5 and TRBJ2-6; the D is unclear. The germline gives CDR1 MNHEY, CDR2 SVGAGI. The CDR3 is 17 residues long. Here the CDR3 reads CASPRESFCSWANVLTF. The CDR3 DNA reads as TGTGCCAGCCCCCGAGAGTCTTTTTGCTCTTGGGCCAACGTCCTGACTTTC.

This clonotype was seen many times. CDR3 loop: CSAPTGGQGGGYTF. As DNA, the CDR3 is TGCAGTGCCCCGACGGGCGGGCAGGGGGGTGGCTACACCTTC. This chain connects TRBV20-1 to TRBJ1-2; 7 bases fit TRBD1. Germline trimming cut 6 bases from V and 7 bases from J; bases unmatched to any gene: 14. In germline, CDR1 is DFQATT, CDR2 SNEGSKA (reference sequence). CDR3 size: 14 residues.

The rearrangement uses TRBV15 and TRBJ2-5, with 9 bases fitting TRBD2. This CDR3 has 16 amino acids. V lost 3 bases, J lost 2 bases, and 7 bases stayed unmatched. Germline CDR1 and CDR2: LNHNV and YYDKDF (reference sequence). The DNA for the CDR3 is TGTGCCACCAGCAGGGTGATTGCGGGAGGGCAAGAGACCCAGTACTTC. Encoded protein: CATSRVIAGGQETQYF.

This clonotype showed up just a few times. V and J are TRBV6-2 or TRBV6-3 and TRBJ1-1; D gene ambiguous. Per the germline V gene, CDR1 is MNHEY and CDR2 is SVGEGT. With 6 bases removed from V and 5 bases from J, the gap between germline ends came to 16 bases. The CDR3 runs to 14 residues. The CDR3, as DNA: TGTGCCAGCAGCTCCGCCGTGGGAACGACTGAAGCTTTCTTT. As protein: CASSSAVGTTEAFF.

There are a few counts of this clonotype. The V and J genes are TRBV20-1 and TRBJ2-7; 7 bases line up with TRBD2. This CDR3 comprises 16 residues. Looked up from germline, CDR1 is DFQATT and CDR2 is SNEGSKA (reference sequence). V was pared by 0 bases and J by 2 bases, with 10 bases of the junction left unmatched. CDR3 loop: CSARDPSGNHPYEQYF. The CDR3 DNA is TGCAGTGCTAGAGATCCGAGCGGGAATCACCCCTACGAGCAGTACTTC.